These 10 T cell receptor beta chains came from one sample sequenced in a study of blood T cell repertoires in COVID-19. Some clones are missing from TCRdb's copy, which holds only in-frame ones; the method was immunoSEQ multiplex PCR. This repertoire shows over 200,000 clones, 82% found once; its top ten account for approximately 15%. What was sequenced was PBMCs or T cells enriched from blood (not recorded which). These receptors all stem from a man aged 35 to 55 who had recovered from COVID-19.

This clone was detected a few times. The gene calls are TRBV27 and TRBJ2-1, with D tentatively TRBD2 (6 bases). The V gene lost 3 bases and the J gene lost 9 bases, with 9 bases spanning the gap. Germline-derived CDR1 and CDR2 are MNHEY and SMNVEV (reference sequence). The CDR3 totals 12 residues. The CDR3 loop reads CASSFGGSEQFF. The CDR3 DNA is TGTGCCAGCAGTTTTGGGGGGAGTGAGCAGTTCTTC.

On this clone itself: At one boundary the junction diverges from the germline segment, which might be a read error. The chain joins TRBV7-2 to TRBJ2-1; D is perhaps TRBD2 (5 bases). Germline CDR1 is SGHTA and CDR2 is FQGNSA. The CDR3 sequence is 14 residues long. The CDR3: CASSLAGGGWERFF. In DNA, the CDR3 is TGTGCCAGCAGCTTAGCGGGTGGTGGGTGGGAGCGGTTCTTC.

This clone has a handful of counts. The J gene is TRBJ2-7, the V gene TRBV9; 8 bases are a match to TRBD1. The CDR3 runs to 14 residues. V dropped 4 bases and J dropped 6; count of bases not matched to a gene: 9. The germline gives CDR1 SGDLS, CDR2 YYNGEE. The CDR3 here is CASSLRQGSTEQYF. CDR3 sequence (DNA): TGTGCCAGCAGCCTCCGACAGGGGTCGACCGAGCAGTACTTC. The variable domain in full, with the rest retrieved from reference TRBV9 and TRBJ2-7, is DSGVTQTPKHLITATGQRVTLRCSPRSGDLSVYWYQQSLDQGLQFLIQYYNGEERAKGNILERFSAQQFPDLHSELNLSSLELGDSALYFCASSLRQGSTEQYFGPGTRLTVT.

This chain connects TRBV7-8 to TRBJ2-7; TRBD1 matches 8 bases. The CDR3 has 16 residues. With 0 bases clipped from V and 4 bases from J, the junction kept 8 bases outside the gene matches. Germline CDR1 and CDR2: SGHVS and FQNEAQ. The DNA for the CDR3 is TGTGCCAGCAGCTTAGCGTACCGGGACAGGCAATACGAGCAGTACTTC. Its translation: CASSLAYRDRQYEQYF.

The chain has TRBV5-1 and TRBJ1-5, with 7 bases matching TRBD1. The V gene's germline CDR1 is SGHRS and CDR2 YFSETQ. The J segment lost 6 bases and the V segment lost 2 bases, leaving 5 bases of the junction unmatched. The CDR3 has 14 amino acids. Written as DNA, the CDR3 is TGCGCCAGCAGCTTAGCAGGGGGGCTTCAGCCCCAGCATTTT. Translation gives CASSLAGGLQPQHF. The complete variable domain, with remaining parts taken from reference TRBV5-1 and TRBJ1-5, reads KAGVTQTPRYLIKTRGQQVTLSCSPISGHRSVSWYQQTPGQGLQFLFEYFSETQRNKGNFPGRFSGRQFSNSRSEMNVSTLELGDSALYLCASSLAGGLQPQHFGDGTRLSIL.

The genes are TRBV7-9 and TRBJ2-7, with 8 bases lining up with TRBD1. V gave up 8 bases and J gave up 0 bases; unmatched junction bases: 3. From germline, CDR1 is SEHNR and CDR2 FQNEAQ (reference sequence). This CDR3 is 13 amino acids long. The CDR3 nucleotides read TGTGCCAGCGGGACAGGCGCCTCCTACGAGCAGTACTTC. It translates to CASGTGASYEQYF.

The chain recombines TRBV9 with TRBJ2-4; the D is unclear. CDR1 is SGDLS, CDR2 YYNGEE, per germline. Trimming took off 0 bases at V and 0 bases at J, with 7 bases between the two ends. The CDR3 runs to 15 residues. The CDR3 reads CASSVGTAAKNIQYF. As DNA, the CDR3 is TGTGCCAGCAGCGTAGGAACTGCAGCCAAAAACATTCAGTACTTC.

This clone has only one observation. The V and J genes are TRBV24-1 and TRBJ2-1, with 8 bases fitting TRBD2. J was trimmed by 9 bases and V by 10 bases; bases with no gene match: 13. The germline gives CDR1 KGHDR, CDR2 SFDVKD. The CDR3 contains 14 residues. DNA of the CDR3: TGTGCCACTCGGAGGGCGGGGGGATTTGGTGAGCAGTTCTTC. Translating gives CATRRAGGFGEQFF.

This chain joins TRBV28 and TRBJ1-2; the match to TRBD1 covers 9 bases. V trimming: 6 bases; J trimming: 9 bases; junction bases outside the gene matches: 11. Germline CDR1 MDHEN, CDR2 SYDVKM. This CDR3 contains 14 residues. The CDR3 loop is CASRPTGGRTSYTF. For the CDR3, the DNA is TGTGCCAGCAGACCTACAGGGGGCAGGACAAGCTACACCTTC.

The chain carries TRBV5-1 and TRBJ1-5; no clear D gene. Trimming took off 0 bases at V and 9 bases at J, with 13 bases between the two ends. The CDR3 covers 14 residues. CDR1 is SGHRS and CDR2 is YFSETQ in the germline V gene. The CDR3, as DNA: TGCGCCAGCAGCTTGGCCGGAGGGAAGGGGCCCCAGCATTTT. Translating it yields CASSLAGGKGPQHF.